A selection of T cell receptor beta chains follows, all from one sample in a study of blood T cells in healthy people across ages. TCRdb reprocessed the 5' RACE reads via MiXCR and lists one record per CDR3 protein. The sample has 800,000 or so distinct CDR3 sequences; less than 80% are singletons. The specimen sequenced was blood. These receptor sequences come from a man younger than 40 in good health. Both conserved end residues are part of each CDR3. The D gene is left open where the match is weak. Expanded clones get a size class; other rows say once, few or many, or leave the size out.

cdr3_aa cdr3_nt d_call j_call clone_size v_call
CASSRLAGASKGELFF TGTGCCAGCAGCAGACTAGCGGGGGCCTCTAAGGGGGAGCTGTTTTTT TRBD2 TRBJ2-2 NA TRBV7-9
CASGLVTEGLAKNIQYF TGTGCTAGTGGTTTGGTAACGGAAGGATTAGCCAAAAACATTCAGTACTTC NA TRBJ2-4 NA TRBV12-5
CASSKYGQGAEEQYF TGTGCCAGCAGCAAATACGGACAGGGGGCAGAAGAGCAGTACTTC TRBD1 TRBJ2-7 NA TRBV7-9
CSVDPQGNEQFF TGCAGCGTGGACCCTCAAGGGAATGAGCAGTTCTTC NA TRBJ2-1 once TRBV29-1
CATSAQRGQNTGELFF TGTGCCACCAGTGCCCAACGAGGGCAAAACACCGGGGAGCTGTTTTTT NA TRBJ2-2 NA TRBV24-1
CASSPKGMGRGRVDTQYF TGCGCCAGCAGCCCGAAGGGCATGGGCAGGGGGCGAGTAGATACGCAGTATTTT TRBD1 TRBJ2-3 NA TRBV4-3
CASSQERESIQYF TGCGCCAGCAGCCAAGAAAGGGAGAGCATTCAGTACTTC NA TRBJ2-4 NA TRBV4-3
CASSLGTSGVDEQYF TGCGCCAGCAGCTTGGGGACTAGCGGGGTGGACGAGCAGTACTTC TRBD2 TRBJ2-7 NA TRBV5-1
CASSLGRSGLAYEQYF TGTGCCAGCAGTTTAGGGAGATCGGGACTAGCATACGAGCAGTACTTC TRBD2 TRBJ2-7 few TRBV28
CASSAGLAGYEQYF TGTGCCAGCAGCGCGGGACTAGCGGGCTACGAGCAGTACTTC TRBD2 TRBJ2-7 few TRBV7-2
CASSPHQDSYEQYF TGTGCCAGCAGTCCCCATCAGGATTCCTACGAGCAGTACTTC NA TRBJ2-7 NA TRBV28
CSVEKVAGFYNEQFF TGCAGCGTTGAAAAGGTCGCAGGATTCTACAATGAGCAGTTCTTC NA TRBJ2-1 few TRBV29-1
CASSHTSGVGYEQYF TGTGCCAGCAGCCACACCTCAGGGGTGGGCTACGAGCAGTACTTC NA TRBJ2-7 few TRBV7-2
CAGSPMGTVSTDTQYF TGTGCCGGCAGCCCCATGGGGACTGTTAGCACAGATACGCAGTATTTT NA TRBJ2-3 NA TRBV5-8
CASSYGDLQETQYF TGTGCCAGCAGTTACGGGGACCTACAAGAGACCCAGTACTTC NA TRBJ2-5 NA TRBV6-5
CSVWATTEAFF TGCAGCGTTTGGGCTACCACTGAAGCTTTCTTT NA TRBJ1-1 NA TRBV29-1
CASSYSTGEGGYTF TGTGCCAGCAGTTACTCTACCGGGGAGGGTGGCTACACCTTC NA TRBJ1-2 NA TRBV6-6
CASRKHGTTDTQYF TGTGCCAGCAGAAAGCACGGGACCACAGATACGCAGTATTTT NA TRBJ2-3 NA TRBV28
CSAYFGGASYNEQFF TGCAGTGCCTACTTCGGGGGGGCCTCCTACAATGAGCAGTTCTTC TRBD2 TRBJ2-1 NA TRBV20-1
CATRTGRTDTQYF TGTGCCACCCGGACAGGGCGCACAGATACGCAGTATTTT TRBD1 TRBJ2-3 few TRBV6-5
CASSPRPARDTQYF TGTGCCAGCAGCCCCCGCCCGGCCCGGGATACGCAGTATTTT NA TRBJ2-3 NA TRBV7-2
CASSYSPNTGELFF TGTGCCAGCAGTTACTCACCGAACACCGGGGAGCTGTTTTTT NA TRBJ2-2 NA TRBV6-5
CASNARGTDTQYF TGTGCCAGCAACGCAAGGGGCACAGATACGCAGTATTTT NA TRBJ2-3 NA TRBV12-3/TRBV12-4
CSARDNTDLAKNIQYF TGCAGTGCTAGAGATAACACGGACCTAGCCAAAAACATTCAGTACTTC NA TRBJ2-4 NA TRBV20-1
CASSEGVRGTDTQYF TGTGCCAGCAGTGAAGGGGTCAGGGGTACAGATACGCAGTATTTT NA TRBJ2-3 NA TRBV2